This T cell receptor beta chain was profiled in a study of blood T cell repertoires in COVID-19. Study in general: Some COVID-19 samples were acute and others convalescent; all came from the United States, Italy and Spain. PBMCs, B-cell-depleted T cells, or T cells were the source of the cDNA or gDNA that made up the material.

Looked up from germline, CDR1 is SNHLY and CDR2 is FYNNEI. This CDR3 spans 15 amino acids. The V and J ends lost 3 bases and 5 bases respectively, with 14 bases between them. Original handling: Counts of nucleated cells, estimated from reference gene primer amplification, were obtained. The assay was immunoSEQ multiplex PCR, and TCRdb's table has in-frame clones only and misses some. V and J calls and clone size follow that table, whereas D and trimming were derived from the DNA. Altogether a few hundred thousand clones are present, roughly 88% being singletons, with the ten largest covering more than 9%.

The sequenced sample consisted of peripheral blood. This receptor was identified in a man in his fifties or sixties with active or convalescent COVID-19. V is TRBV2 and J is TRBJ2-1, with D tentatively TRBD1 (5 bases). The CDR3 is CASSEMQGPNNEQFF. The CDR3 DNA reads as TGTGCCAGCAGTGAGATGCAGGGCCCTAACAATGAGCAGTTCTTC.